These 25 T cell receptor beta chains came from one sample sequenced in a study of CD8+ T cells in alopecia areata (dated by TCRdb to between 2017 and 2018). Library prep was done by the immunoSEQ multiplex PCR assay. To provide template for TCR sequencing, every sample had RNA extracted and reverse transcribed into cDNA. Imported from immuneACCESS, the table was reduced by TCRdb to in-frame sequences with V and J called. These copies leave out some clones; in studies compared against another copy, an unresolved V gene accounts for under half, and the cause of the remainder is not known. This sample holds approximately 210,000 clones; approximately 72% were observed only once. Of the sample, 0.95% to 1.5% falls within the top ten clones. The sample's treatment or condition label, in plain terms: oral pan-JAK inhibitor, 5-10 mg twice daily. The material sequenced was CD4+ T cells sorted from blood, taken at approximately week 45, from a patient treated with tofacitinib. Every receptor here comes from a human donor with alopecia areata.

This chain links TRBV2 with TRBJ1-2; TRBD1 matches at 10 bases. Germline values: CDR1 SNHLY, CDR2 FYNNEI. The CDR3 sequence is 15 residues long. V dropped 3 bases and J dropped 4; count of bases not matched to a gene: 5. The CDR3 loop is CASSDDRGQGYGYTF. The CDR3 region has the DNA TGTGCCAGCAGTGACGACAGGGGGCAGGGCTATGGCTACACCTTC.

The CDR3 DNA reads as TGTGCCAGCAGTTCACTTGCCGGGACAGTGAGTGAGCAGTTCTTC. Its translation: CASSSLAGTVSEQFF. The chain uses TRBV6-5 and TRBJ2-1; 7 bases line up with TRBD1. Germline trimming cut 4 bases from V and 9 bases from J; bases unmatched to any gene: 12. The CDR3 loop spans 15 amino acids. The germline CDR1 and CDR2 sequences are MNHEY and SVGAGI.

The rearrangement uses TRBV19 and TRBJ1-6, with 9 bases matching TRBD1. Germline V lookup: CDR1 LNHDA, CDR2 SQIVND (reference sequence). This CDR3 has 17 residues. Trimming cost V 7 bases and J 2 bases; bases outside gene matches: 9. The CDR3 region has the DNA TGTGCCAGTAAGAAGGACAGGGGAGGAACCTATAATTCACCCCTCCACTTT. Protein sequence: CASKKDRGGTYNSPLHF.

The genes are TRBV29-1 and TRBJ2-7, with TRBD1 matching 7 bases. Losses at the gene ends were 7 bases for V and 2 bases for J; bases not matched to a gene: 5. CDR1 is SQVTM and CDR2 is ANQGSEA in the germline V gene. This CDR3 has 12 residues. The CDR3 here is CSASGQTYEQYF. CDR3 bases: TGCAGCGCCTCGGGACAGACCTACGAGCAGTACTTC.

This sequence joins TRBV30 and TRBJ1-5; D unclear. The CDR3 has 13 residues. CDR1 is GTSNPN, CDR2 SVGIG, per germline (reference sequence). V was pared by 2 bases and J by 5 bases, with 10 bases between. Here the CDR3 DNA reads TGTGCCTGGAGTTCGGGTGTTCATCAGCCCCAGCATTTT. This sequence encodes CAWSSGVHQPQHF.

There are many counts of this clone. V is TRBV7-2 and J is TRBJ1-5; 8 bases agree with TRBD1. This CDR3 is 13 amino acids long. Trimming at V came to 5 bases and at J to 7 bases, leaving 4 bases not matched to a gene. Germline assignment: CDR1 SGHTA and CDR2 FQGNSA. The CDR3 DNA reads TGTGCCAGCAGCGTCAGGGGGCAACAGCCCCAGCATTTT. Protein product: CASSVRGQQPQHF. Looking up the rest from reference TRBV7-2 and TRBJ1-5 gives the full variable domain: GAGVSQSPSNKVTEKGKDVELRCDPISGHTALYWYRQSLGQGLEFLIYFQGNSAPDKSGLPSDRFSAERTGGSVSTLTIQRTQQEDSAVYLCASSVRGQQPQHFGDGTRLSIL.

This sequence joins TRBV15 and TRBJ2-1, with a weak D call TRBD1 (6 bases). Trimming stripped 2 bases from V and 4 bases from J, with 12 bases between. This CDR3 comprises 15 residues. Germline-derived CDR1 and CDR2 are LNHNV and YYDKDF (reference sequence). The CDR3 protein is CATSRQGQTYNEQFF. The CDR3 DNA reads as TGTGCCACCAGCAGACAGGGGCAGACGTACAATGAGCAGTTCTTC. Supplemented by reference TRBV15 and TRBJ2-1, the full variable domain reads DAMVIQNPRYQVTQFGKPVTLSCSQTLNHNVMYWYQQKSSQAPKLLFHYYDKDFNNEADTPDNFQSRRPNTSFCFLDIRSPGLGDTAMYLCATSRQGQTYNEQFFGPGTRLTVL.

The V gene is TRBV14, the J gene TRBJ2-2, with 8 nucleotides matching TRBD1. CDR1 SGHDN and CDR2 FVKESK come from the germline V gene. V lost 2 bases, J lost 4 bases, and 6 bases stayed unmatched. This CDR3 comprises 16 residues. The CDR3 region is CASSQSRGLGTGELFF. In DNA form, the CDR3 reads TGTGCCAGCAGCCAATCCAGGGGGCTGGGCACCGGGGAGCTGTTTTTT.

The chain joins TRBV5-1 to TRBJ2-3, with 8 nucleotides matching TRBD1. The germline V gene encodes CDR1 SGHRS and CDR2 YFSETQ. The CDR3 contains 14 residues. J gave up 5 bases and V 4 bases, and 6 bases lay outside the gene matches. CDR3 in amino acids: CASSPDRAVDTQYF. Here the CDR3 DNA reads TGCGCCAGCAGCCCGGACAGGGCCGTAGATACGCAGTATTTT.

V is TRBV29-1 and J is TRBJ2-5; D remains unclear. Trimming shortened V by 7 bases and J by 4 bases, and 10 bases separated the two germline ends. Germline CDR1 and CDR2: SQVTM and ANQGSEA. The CDR3 spans 11 residues. The CDR3 region has the DNA TGCAGCGCCGTACGGGTAGAGACCCAGTACTTC. Its translation is CSAVRVETQYF.

The chain employs TRBV30 and TRBJ2-5; D tentatively fits TRBD1 or TRBD2 (5 bases each). The DNA matches TRBJ2-7 better at its end, which makes the J call doubtful. CDR1 and CDR2 (germline): GTSNPN, SVGIG (reference sequence). The CDR3 has 13 residues. As DNA, the CDR3 is TGTGCCGGGACCGGGACGGGAAATTACGAGCAGTACTTC. Translated, it gives CAGTGTGNYEQYF.

This clone was picked up a small number of times. This sample also contains other DNA sequences that code for the same CDR3. This chain joins TRBV15 and TRBJ1-2; D remains ambiguous. The CDR3 spans 11 residues. Trimming took off 0 bases at V and 6 bases at J, with 2 bases between the two ends. Germline CDR1 is LNHNV and CDR2 is YYDKDF (reference sequence). The DNA for the CDR3 is TGTGCCACCAGCAGAGATGATGGCTACACCTTC. Translation: CATSRDDGYTF.

The CDR3 nucleotides are TGTGCCATCAGTGCCGGCGGGGCCAACTATGGCTACACCTTC. It specifies CAISAGGANYGYTF. The chain combines TRBV10-3 with TRBJ1-2; D perhaps matches TRBD1 (5 bases). CDR1 and CDR2 from the germline V gene are ENHRY and SYGVKD. Trimming stripped 4 bases from V and 2 bases from J, with 11 bases between. The CDR3 is 14 residues long.

Here the CDR3 reads CAWSPPYWGSSYEQYF. The CDR3 bases are TGTGCCTGGAGTCCCCCTTATTGGGGGAGCTCCTACGAGCAGTACTTC. The rearrangement joins TRBV30 to TRBJ2-7, with D possibly being TRBD1 or TRBD2 (5 bases each). The CDR3 consists of 16 residues. Germline V lookup: CDR1 GTSNPN, CDR2 SVGIG (reference sequence). Trimming pared 2 bases from V and 0 bases from J, leaving 17 bases between.

V gene TRBV30 combines with J gene TRBJ1-1; D might be TRBD1 (5 bases). Germline CDR1 is GTSNPN and CDR2 is SVGIG (reference sequence). V was clipped by 0 bases and J by 11 bases, with 10 bases between them. There are 11 residues in the CDR3. The CDR3 nucleotides read TGTGCCTGGAGTGTAGGGACTCGGGCTTTCTTT. Encoded protein: CAWSVGTRAFF.

The rearrangement links TRBV18 to TRBJ2-7; 7 bases map to TRBD1. The trim removed 5 bases at V and 0 bases at J, leaving 4 bases unmatched. In germline, CDR1 is KGHSH, CDR2 LQKENI. The CDR3 spans 14 residues. The CDR3 nucleotides are TGTGCCAGCTCAACCGGGACAGTCTCCTACGAGCAGTACTTC. Amino acid sequence: CASSTGTVSYEQYF.

The chain is built from TRBV4-3 and TRBJ2-3; TRBD2 agrees at 7 bases. CDR3 length equals 16 residues. From germline, CDR1 is LGHNA and CDR2 YSLEER. J lost 7 bases, V lost 3 bases, and 13 bases had no gene match. In DNA, the CDR3 is TGCGCCAGCAGCCAGGGTCCTGGCGGGGGTGATAATACGCAGTATTTT. It translates to CASSQGPGGGDNTQYF.

Only a few counts were recorded for this clone. The chain joins TRBV11-2 to TRBJ2-5; D perhaps matches TRBD2 (5 bases). CDR3 length: 15 residues. The V gene's germline CDR1 is SGHAT and CDR2 FQNNGV. V shed 0 bases and J shed 3 bases, with 11 bases lying between them. CDR3 amino acids: CASSLDGLAEETQYF. The CDR3 bases are TGTGCCAGCAGCTTAGACGGGCTAGCCGAAGAGACCCAGTACTTC.

V and J are TRBV29-1 and TRBJ2-7; D unclear. This CDR3 contains 12 residues. Germline V gene data show CDR1 as SQVTM and CDR2 as ANQGSEA. The germline V and J ends were trimmed by 4 bases and 4 bases, with 11 bases remaining between them. DNA for the CDR3: TGCAGCGTTGCCTCGTCCGCATACGAGCAGTACTTC. Its protein is CSVASSAYEQYF.

J is TRBJ1-6 and V is TRBV29-1, with D possibly being TRBD1 (6 bases). Trimming shortened V by 5 bases and J by 6 bases, and 11 bases separated the two germline ends. The CDR3 has 13 amino acids. The germline gives CDR1 SQVTM, CDR2 ANQGSEA. CDR3 DNA: TGCAGCGTTAGTCAGGGGATTAATTCACCCCTCCACTTT. This gives the protein CSVSQGINSPLHF.

This clone has only a few counts. This rearrangement joins TRBV7-9 to TRBJ1-4, with D possibly TRBD1 on 6 matching bases. The germline V gene has CDR1 SEHNR and CDR2 FQNEAQ (reference sequence). This CDR3 has 18 residues. V was shortened by 7 bases and J by 0 bases, with 21 bases between the two germline ends. The CDR3 sequence is CASNSRDKELATNEKLFF. The DNA of the CDR3 is TGTGCCAGCAACTCCCGGGACAAGGAACTTGCAACTAATGAAAAACTGTTTTTT.

The genes are TRBV7-9 and TRBJ2-1; TRBD2 aligns across 11 bases. The CDR3 runs to 15 residues. V lost 4 bases and J lost 5; bases outside the gene matches: 4. Germline loops: CDR1 SEHNR, CDR2 FQNEAQ (reference sequence). CDR3 sequence: CASSSLAGGHNEQFF. The CDR3 DNA is TGTGCCAGCAGCTCGCTAGCGGGGGGACACAATGAGCAGTTCTTC.

The rearrangement uses TRBV29-1 and TRBJ2-7; D possibly matches TRBD1 or TRBD2 (5 bases each). Germline V gene sequence: CDR1 SQVTM, CDR2 ANQGSEA. The CDR3 totals 12 residues. The V end was cut by 7 bases, the J end by 5 bases, with 15 bases between. The CDR3: CSATVRDDEQYF. The CDR3 region has the DNA TGCAGCGCTACGGTCAGGGACGACGAGCAGTACTTC.

This rearrangement joins TRBV9 to TRBJ2-7; TRBD1 matches 10 bases. Looked up from germline, CDR1 is SGDLS and CDR2 is YYNGEE. The CDR3 extends over 15 amino acids. With V trimmed by 4 bases and J by 2 bases, 6 bases remained unmatched. DNA of the CDR3: TGTGCCAGCAGCCCGGAGGGACAGGGGACCTACGAGCAGTACTTC. It is translated as CASSPEGQGTYEQYF.

The rearrangement uses TRBV7-2 and TRBJ1-6, with TRBD1 identical over 8 bases. There are 13 residues in the CDR3. The J segment lost 14 bases and the V segment lost 5 bases, leaving 8 bases of the junction unmatched. Germline CDR1 and CDR2: SGHTA and FQGNSA. This CDR3 reads CASSAGTGGALHF. CDR3 coding DNA: TGTGCCAGCAGCGCCGGGACAGGAGGGGCCCTCCACTTT.